This TCR beta chain was retrieved from a study of T cells of healthy individuals. This clonotype occurred a few times. J gave up 6 bases and V 7 bases, and 7 bases lay outside the gene matches. CDR1 is SNHLY, CDR2 FYNNEI, per germline. CDR3 length equals 15 residues. TCRdb recomputed calls from the 5' RACE reads with MiXCR, one row per CDR3 protein. The sample lists nearly 100,000 distinct CDR3 sequences; 17% were seen once. The genes are TRBV2 and TRBJ2-3; 13 positions match TRBD2. The sequence derives from a human donor in good health. CDR3 residues: CASTRLAGGLDTQYF. Written as DNA, the CDR3 is TGTGCCAGCACTAGACTAGCGGGAGGACTTGATACGCAGTATTTT.